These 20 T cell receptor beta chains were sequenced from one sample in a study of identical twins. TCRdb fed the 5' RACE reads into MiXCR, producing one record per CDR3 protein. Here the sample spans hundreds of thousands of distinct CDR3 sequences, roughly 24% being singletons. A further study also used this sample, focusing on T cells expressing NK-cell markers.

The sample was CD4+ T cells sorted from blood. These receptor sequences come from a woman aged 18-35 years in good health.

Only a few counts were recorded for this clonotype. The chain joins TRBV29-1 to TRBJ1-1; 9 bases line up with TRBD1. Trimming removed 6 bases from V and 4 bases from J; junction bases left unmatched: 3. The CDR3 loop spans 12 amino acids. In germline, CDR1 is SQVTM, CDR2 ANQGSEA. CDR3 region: CSVRQGGTEAFF. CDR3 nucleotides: TGCAGCGTCCGACAGGGGGGCACTGAAGCTTTCTTT.

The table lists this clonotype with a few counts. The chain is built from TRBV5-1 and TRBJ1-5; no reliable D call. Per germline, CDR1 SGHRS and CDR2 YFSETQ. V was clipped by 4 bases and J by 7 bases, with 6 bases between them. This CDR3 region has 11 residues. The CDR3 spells CASSRQQPQHF. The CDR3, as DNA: TGCGCCAGCAGCCGCCAGCAGCCCCAGCATTTT. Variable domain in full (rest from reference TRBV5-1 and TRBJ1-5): KAGVTQTPRYLIKTRGQQVTLSCSPISGHRSVSWYQQTPGQGLQFLFEYFSETQRNKGNFPGRFSGRQFSNSRSEMNVSTLELGDSALYLCASSRQQPQHFGDGTRLSIL.

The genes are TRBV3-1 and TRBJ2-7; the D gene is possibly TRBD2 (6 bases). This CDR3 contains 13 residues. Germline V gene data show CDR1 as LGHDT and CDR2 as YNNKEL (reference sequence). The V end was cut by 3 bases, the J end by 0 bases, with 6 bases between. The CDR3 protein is CASSHGGSYEQYF. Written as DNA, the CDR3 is TGTGCCAGCAGCCACGGGGGCTCCTACGAGCAGTACTTC.

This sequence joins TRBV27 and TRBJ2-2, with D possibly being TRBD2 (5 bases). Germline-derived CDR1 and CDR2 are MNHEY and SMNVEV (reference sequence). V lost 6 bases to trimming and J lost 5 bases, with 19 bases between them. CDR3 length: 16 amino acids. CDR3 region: CASRPGVAHKTGELFF. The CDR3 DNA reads TGTGCCAGCAGGCCCGGGGTAGCGCATAAAACCGGGGAGCTGTTTTTT.

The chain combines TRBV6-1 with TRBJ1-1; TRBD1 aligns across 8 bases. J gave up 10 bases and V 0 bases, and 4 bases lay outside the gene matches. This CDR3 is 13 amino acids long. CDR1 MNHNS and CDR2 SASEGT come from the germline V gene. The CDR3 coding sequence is TGTGCCAGCAGTGAAGCCCCTGACAGGGGAGCTTTCTTT. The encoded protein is CASSEAPDRGAFF.

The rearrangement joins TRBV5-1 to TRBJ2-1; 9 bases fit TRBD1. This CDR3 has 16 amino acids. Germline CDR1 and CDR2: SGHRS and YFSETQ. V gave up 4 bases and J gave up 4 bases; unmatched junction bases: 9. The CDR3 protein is CASSTQGAFGYNEQFF. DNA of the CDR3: TGCGCCAGCAGCACACAGGGGGCATTCGGGTACAATGAGCAGTTCTTC.

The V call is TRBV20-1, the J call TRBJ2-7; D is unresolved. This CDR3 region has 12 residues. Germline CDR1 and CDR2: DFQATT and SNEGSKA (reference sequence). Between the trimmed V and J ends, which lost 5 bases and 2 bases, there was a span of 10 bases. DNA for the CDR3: TGCAGTGCTGTTGGTCTAGCCTACGAGCAGTACTTC. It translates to CSAVGLAYEQYF.

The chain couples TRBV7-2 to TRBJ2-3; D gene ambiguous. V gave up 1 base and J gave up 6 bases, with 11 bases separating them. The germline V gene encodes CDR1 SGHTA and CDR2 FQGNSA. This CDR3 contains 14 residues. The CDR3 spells CASSLGRDGDTQYF. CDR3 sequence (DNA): TGTGCCAGCAGCTTAGGTCGTGATGGGGATACGCAGTATTTT. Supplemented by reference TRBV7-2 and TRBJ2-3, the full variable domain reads GAGVSQSPSNKVTEKGKDVELRCDPISGHTALYWYRQSLGQGLEFLIYFQGNSAPDKSGLPSDRFSAERTGGSVSTLTIQRTQQEDSAVYLCASSLGRDGDTQYFGPGTRLTVL.

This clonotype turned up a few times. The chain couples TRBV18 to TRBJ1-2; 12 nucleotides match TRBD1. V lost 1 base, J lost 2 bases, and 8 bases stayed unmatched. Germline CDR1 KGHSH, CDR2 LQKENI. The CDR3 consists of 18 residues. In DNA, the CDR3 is TGTGCCAGCTCACCACGTCTGGGACAGGGGGCCGCCAACTATGGCTACACCTTC. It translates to CASSPRLGQGAANYGYTF. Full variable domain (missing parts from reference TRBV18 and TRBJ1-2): NAGVMQNPRHLVRRRGQEARLRCSPMKGHSHVYWYRQLPEEGLKFMVYLQKENIIDESGMPKERFSAEFPKEGPSILRIQQVVRGDSAAYFCASSPRLGQGAANYGYTFGSGTRLTVV.

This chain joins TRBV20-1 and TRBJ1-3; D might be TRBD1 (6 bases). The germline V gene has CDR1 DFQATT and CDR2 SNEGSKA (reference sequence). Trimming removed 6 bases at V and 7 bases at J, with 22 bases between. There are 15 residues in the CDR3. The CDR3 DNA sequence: TGCAGTGCCTCCAAACAGACAGGACGCATGAACACCATATATTTT. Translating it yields CSASKQTGRMNTIYF.

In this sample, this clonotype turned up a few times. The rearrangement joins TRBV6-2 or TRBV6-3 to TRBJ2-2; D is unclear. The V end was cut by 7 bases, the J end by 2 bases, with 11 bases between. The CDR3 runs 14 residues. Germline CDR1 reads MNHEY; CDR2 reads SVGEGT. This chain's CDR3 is CASTSRRNTGELFF. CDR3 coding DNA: TGTGCCAGCACCTCCAGAAGAAACACCGGGGAGCTGTTTTTT.

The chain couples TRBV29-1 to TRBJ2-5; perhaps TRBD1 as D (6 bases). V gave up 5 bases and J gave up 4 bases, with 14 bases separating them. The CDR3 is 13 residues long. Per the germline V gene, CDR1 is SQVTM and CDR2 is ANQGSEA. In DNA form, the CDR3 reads TGCAGCGTTCATCGGGACAACGGAGAGACCCAGTACTTC. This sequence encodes CSVHRDNGETQYF.

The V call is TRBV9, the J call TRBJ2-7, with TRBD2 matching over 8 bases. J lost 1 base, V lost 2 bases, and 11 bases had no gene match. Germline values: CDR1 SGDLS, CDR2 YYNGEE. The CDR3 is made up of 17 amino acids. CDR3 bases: TGTGCCAGCAGCGTCCTACCGACCGGGGGGGGATCCTACGAGCAGTACTTC. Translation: CASSVLPTGGGSYEQYF. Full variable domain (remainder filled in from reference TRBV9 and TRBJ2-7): DSGVTQTPKHLITATGQRVTLRCSPRSGDLSVYWYQQSLDQGLQFLIQYYNGEERAKGNILERFSAQQFPDLHSELNLSSLELGDSALYFCASSVLPTGGGSYEQYFGPGTRLTVT.

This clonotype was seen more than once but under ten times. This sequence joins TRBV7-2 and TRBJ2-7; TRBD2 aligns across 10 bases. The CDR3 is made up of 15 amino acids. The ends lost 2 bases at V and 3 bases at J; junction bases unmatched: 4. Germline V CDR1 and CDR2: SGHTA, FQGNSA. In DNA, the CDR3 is TGTGCCAGCAGCTTACGACTAGCGGGTTACTACGAGCAGTACTTC. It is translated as CASSLRLAGYYEQYF. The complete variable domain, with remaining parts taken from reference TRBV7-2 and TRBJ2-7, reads GAGVSQSPSNKVTEKGKDVELRCDPISGHTALYWYRQSLGQGLEFLIYFQGNSAPDKSGLPSDRFSAERTGGSVSTLTIQRTQQEDSAVYLCASSLRLAGYYEQYFGPGTRLTVT.

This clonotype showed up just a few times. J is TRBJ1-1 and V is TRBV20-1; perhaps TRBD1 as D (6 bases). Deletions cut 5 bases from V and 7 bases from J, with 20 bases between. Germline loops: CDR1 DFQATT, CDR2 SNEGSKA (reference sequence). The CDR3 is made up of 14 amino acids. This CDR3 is CSAPPFRGAGEAFF. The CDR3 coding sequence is TGCAGTGCTCCTCCCTTTCGGGGGGCAGGTGAAGCTTTCTTT.

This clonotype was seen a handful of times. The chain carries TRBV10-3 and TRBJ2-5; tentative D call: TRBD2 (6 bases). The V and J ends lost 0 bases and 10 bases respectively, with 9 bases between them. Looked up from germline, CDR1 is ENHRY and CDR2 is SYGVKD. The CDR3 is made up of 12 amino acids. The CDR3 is CAISESGLLQYF. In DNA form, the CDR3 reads TGTGCCATCAGTGAGTCGGGACTCCTCCAGTACTTC.

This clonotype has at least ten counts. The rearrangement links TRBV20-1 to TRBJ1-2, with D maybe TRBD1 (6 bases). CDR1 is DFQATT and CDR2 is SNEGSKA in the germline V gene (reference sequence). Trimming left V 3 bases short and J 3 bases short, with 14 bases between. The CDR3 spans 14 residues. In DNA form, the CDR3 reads TGCAGTGCTAGGAGGGCAGGGGAGGACTATGGCTACACCTTC. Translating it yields CSARRAGEDYGYTF.

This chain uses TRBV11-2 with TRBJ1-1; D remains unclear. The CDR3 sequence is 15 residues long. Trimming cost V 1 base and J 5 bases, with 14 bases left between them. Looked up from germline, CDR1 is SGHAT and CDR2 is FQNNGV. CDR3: CASSLGGSPRTEAFF. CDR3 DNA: TGTGCCAGCAGCTTAGGAGGTAGTCCGAGGACTGAAGCTTTCTTT.

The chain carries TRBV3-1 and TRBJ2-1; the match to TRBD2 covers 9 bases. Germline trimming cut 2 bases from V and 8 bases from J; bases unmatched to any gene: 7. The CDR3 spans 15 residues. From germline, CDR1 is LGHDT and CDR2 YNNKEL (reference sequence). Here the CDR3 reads CASSQISGSRYEQFF. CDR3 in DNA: TGTGCCAGCAGCCAAATTAGCGGGAGCAGATATGAGCAGTTCTTC.

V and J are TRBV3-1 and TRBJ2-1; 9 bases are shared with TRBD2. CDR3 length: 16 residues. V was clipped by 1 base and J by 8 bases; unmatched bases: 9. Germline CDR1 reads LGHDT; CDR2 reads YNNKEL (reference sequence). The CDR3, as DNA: TGTGCCAGCAGCCAAGTCGGTGGCGGGGGGGCCCATGAGCAGTTCTTC. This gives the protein CASSQVGGGGAHEQFF.